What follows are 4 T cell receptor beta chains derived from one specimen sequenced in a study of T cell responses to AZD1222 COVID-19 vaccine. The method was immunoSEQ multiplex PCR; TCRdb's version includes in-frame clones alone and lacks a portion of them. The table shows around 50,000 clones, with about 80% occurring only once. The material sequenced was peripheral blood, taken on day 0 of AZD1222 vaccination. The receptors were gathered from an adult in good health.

CDR3 loop: CASSVFDRTGVYGYTF. The CDR3 DNA is TGTGCCAGCAGCGTGTTCGACCGGACAGGGGTGTATGGCTACACCTTC. The rearrangement joins TRBV9 to TRBJ1-2; 9 bases align to TRBD1. Germline values: CDR1 SGDLS, CDR2 YYNGEE. V gave up 2 bases and J gave up 5 bases; unmatched junction bases: 10. This CDR3 region has 16 residues.

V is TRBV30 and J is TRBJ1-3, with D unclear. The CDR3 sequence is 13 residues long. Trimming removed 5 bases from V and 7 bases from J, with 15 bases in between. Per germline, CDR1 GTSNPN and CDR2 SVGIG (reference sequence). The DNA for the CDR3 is TGTGCCTGGTTGGCACCCGGCGGGAACACCATATATTTT. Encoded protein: CAWLAPGGNTIYF.

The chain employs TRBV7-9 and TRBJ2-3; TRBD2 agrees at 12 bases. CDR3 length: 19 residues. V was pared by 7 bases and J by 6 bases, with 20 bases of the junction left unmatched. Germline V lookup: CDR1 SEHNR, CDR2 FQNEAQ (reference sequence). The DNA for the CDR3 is TGTGCCAGCACCCCCCCGTTCCCTACCGGGACTAGCGGGTCGGATACGCAGTATTTT. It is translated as CASTPPFPTGTSGSDTQYF.

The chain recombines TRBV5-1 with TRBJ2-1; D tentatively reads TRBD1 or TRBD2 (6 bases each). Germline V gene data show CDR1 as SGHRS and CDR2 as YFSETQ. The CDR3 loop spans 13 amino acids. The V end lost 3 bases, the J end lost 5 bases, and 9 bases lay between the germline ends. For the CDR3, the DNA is TGCGCCAGCAGCTGGGGGGCGGACAATGAGCAGTTCTTC. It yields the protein CASSWGADNEQFF. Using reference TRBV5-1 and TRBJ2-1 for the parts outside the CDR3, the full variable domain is KAGVTQTPRYLIKTRGQQVTLSCSPISGHRSVSWYQQTPGQGLQFLFEYFSETQRNKGNFPGRFSGRQFSNSRSEMNVSTLELGDSALYLCASSWGADNEQFFGPGTRLTVL.